This entry lists 21 T cell receptor beta chains sequenced from one sample in a study of a mutant IDH1 vaccine in newly diagnosed glioma. Sequencing was performed with immunoSEQ multiplex PCR; in TCRdb, only in-frame clones are kept and a portion is missing. The sample carries around 100,000 clones, roughly nine tenths recorded once. These TCRs are of unknown antigen specificity. Described time point: week 47, end of study. Each dose of the vaccine consisted of 300 ug of mutant IDH1 20-mer peptide, with topical imiquimod. Here the sequenced sample was PBMCs, taken from a glioma patient whose treatment included an IDH1 peptide vaccine. The receptor source for this set is a woman aged 45-65 years with glioma.

This clone was picked up one time. The rearrangement joins TRBV30 to TRBJ1-2, with D hard to call. Trimming took 3 bases from V and 4 from J, leaving 9 bases between them. Germline loops: CDR1 GTSNPN, CDR2 SVGIG (reference sequence). CDR3 length: 12 residues. The CDR3 DNA sequence: TGTGCCTGGAGATTAGTTGCCTATGGCTACACCTTC. This codes for CAWRLVAYGYTF.

In regard to this clone: The sample contains more than one DNA sequence encoding this CDR3. The chain is built from TRBV6-1 and TRBJ2-3; TRBD1 agrees at 7 bases. V lost 4 bases and J lost 0; bases outside the gene matches: 4. This CDR3 is built from 15 residues. Germline CDR1 is MNHNS and CDR2 is SASEGT. The CDR3: CASSGGQPSTDTQYF. As DNA, the CDR3 is TGTGCCAGCAGTGGGGGACAGCCCAGCACAGATACGCAGTATTTT.

V usage is TRBV28 and J usage is TRBJ1-2; 7 bases map to TRBD1. This CDR3 is 12 amino acids long. Losses at the gene ends were 8 bases for V and 4 bases for J; bases not matched to a gene: 4. CDR1 is MDHEN and CDR2 is SYDVKM in the germline V gene. CDR3 nucleotide sequence: TGTGCCAGCCAGGGGGGGGGCTATGGCTACACCTTC. Translated, it gives CASQGGGYGYTF.

The chain is built from TRBV6-1 and TRBJ1-1; D is undetermined. The V end was cut by 5 bases, the J end by 0 bases, with 13 bases between. Germline lookup yields CDR1 MNHNS and CDR2 SASEGT. CDR3 length equals 15 residues. Here the CDR3 DNA reads TGTGCCAGCAGTTCCGGGTCTACCTTGAACACTGAAGCTTTCTTT. Translating gives CASSSGSTLNTEAFF.

The J gene is TRBJ2-7, the V gene TRBV5-4; D may be TRBD2 (5 bases). CDR3 size: 12 residues. With 4 bases removed from V and 3 bases from J, the gap between germline ends came to 8 bases. CDR1 and CDR2 from the germline V gene are SGHNT and YYREEE (reference sequence). The CDR3 loop reads CASSARDYEQYF. DNA for the CDR3: TGTGCCAGCAGCGCTCGGGACTACGAGCAGTACTTC.

The chain employs TRBV6-5 and TRBJ1-1, with a possible D match to TRBD1 (6 bases). The CDR3 runs 13 residues. V gave up 2 bases and J gave up 11 bases, with 15 bases separating them. Per germline, CDR1 MNHEY and CDR2 SVGAGI. This CDR3 is CASSYRAGDEAFF. The CDR3 coding sequence is TGTGCCAGCAGTTACAGGGCAGGGGACGAGGCTTTCTTT.

The chain combines TRBV5-6 with TRBJ1-5; D is undetermined. From germline, CDR1 is SGHDT and CDR2 YYEEEE. This CDR3 contains 16 residues. Trimming removed 1 base from V and 0 bases from J, with 11 bases in between. Written as DNA, the CDR3 is TGTGCCAGCAGCTTGCGGACGGGATATAGCAATCAGCCCCAGCATTTT. It encodes CASSLRTGYSNQPQHF.

The chain links TRBV9 to TRBJ1-4, with D uncertain. This CDR3 comprises 15 residues. V was trimmed by 0 bases and J by 0 bases, leaving 6 bases between them. Germline values: CDR1 SGDLS, CDR2 YYNGEE. The CDR3 loop reads CASSVGGPTNEKLFF. The CDR3 region has the DNA TGTGCCAGCAGCGTAGGGGGTCCAACTAATGAAAAACTGTTTTTT.

This chain joins TRBV7-2 and TRBJ2-1; no definite D call. V was shortened by 1 base and J by 2 bases, with 3 bases between the two germline ends. The CDR3 has 13 amino acids. Germline V lookup: CDR1 SGHTA, CDR2 FQGNSA. CDR3 bases: TGTGCCAGCAGCTTAGATACCTACAATGAGCAGTTCTTC. This sequence encodes CASSLDTYNEQFF.

The V and J genes are TRBV10-1 and TRBJ2-7, with 10 bases matching TRBD2. Germline values: CDR1 WNHNN, CDR2 SYGVQD (reference sequence). V gave up 4 bases and J gave up 2 bases; unmatched junction bases: 2. This CDR3 is built from 14 residues. CDR3 nucleotide sequence: TGCGCCAGCAGTGGGACTAGCGGAACCTACGAGCAGTACTTC. Encoded protein: CASSGTSGTYEQYF.

The chain employs TRBV19 and TRBJ2-2; 7 nucleotides align to TRBD2. V shed 11 bases and J 3 bases; nucleotides not matched to a gene: 12. The CDR3 contains 15 residues. Germline CDR1 and CDR2: LNHDA and SQIVND (reference sequence). The CDR3 sequence: CASIRGGRHTGELFF. In nucleotides, the CDR3 is TGTGCCTCCATAAGGGGCGGGAGACACACCGGGGAGCTGTTTTTT.

The genes are TRBV10-3 and TRBJ1-1; D gene unclear. V was clipped by 4 bases and J by 1 base, with 19 bases between them. This CDR3 spans 17 amino acids. The germline V gene has CDR1 ENHRY and CDR2 SYGVKD. CDR3 region: CAISAQVGDSGNTEAFF. The CDR3 bases are TGTGCCATCAGTGCCCAGGTTGGCGATTCCGGGAACACTGAAGCTTTCTTT.

This chain's CDR3 is CASSRAPGRRTDTQYF. CDR3 DNA sequence: TGCGCCAGCAGCCGAGCGCCCGGGAGACGGACAGATACGCAGTATTTT. This sequence joins TRBV4-1 and TRBJ2-3, with D perhaps TRBD2 (6 bases). Trimming pared 4 bases from V and 3 bases from J, leaving 17 bases between. Germline V gene lookup returns CDR1 MGHRA and CDR2 YSYEKL. This CDR3 has 16 amino acids.

The CDR3 loop reads CASSLVGPPTEAFF. In nucleotides, the CDR3 is TGTGCCAGCAGCTTAGTGGGCCCACCCACTGAAGCTTTCTTT. This chain joins TRBV7-2 and TRBJ1-1; D call uncertain. The V gene lost 1 base and the J gene lost 4 bases, with 10 bases spanning the gap. The CDR3 is made up of 14 amino acids. Per germline, CDR1 SGHTA and CDR2 FQGNSA.

The table lists this clone with a count of one. This chain uses TRBV27 with TRBJ1-6, with D perhaps matching TRBD1 (5 bases). This CDR3 contains 14 residues. V lost 6 bases to trimming and J lost 7 bases, with 13 bases between them. The germline V gene encodes CDR1 MNHEY and CDR2 SMNVEV (reference sequence). CDR3 sequence reads: CASRPGVANSPLHF. The CDR3 nucleotides read TGTGCCAGCAGACCGGGGGTGGCGAATTCACCCCTCCACTTT.

The genes are TRBV7-9 and TRBJ2-1; D is ambiguous. V dropped 5 bases and J dropped 5 bases, with 13 bases sitting between them. CDR1 and CDR2 from the germline V gene are SEHNR and FQNEAQ (reference sequence). This CDR3 spans 14 amino acids. The CDR3 DNA reads as TGTGCCAGCAGCCGAGACTGGGGAAACAATGAGCAGTTCTTC. Protein product: CASSRDWGNNEQFF.

This chain connects TRBV6-1 to TRBJ1-4; D call uncertain. Germline V gives CDR1 MNHNS, CDR2 SASEGT. The CDR3 runs 14 residues. Trimming shortened V by 8 bases and J by 5 bases, and 15 bases separated the two germline ends. This chain's CDR3 is CASFKTASNEKLFF. CDR3 nucleotide sequence: TGTGCCAGCTTTAAAACAGCCTCGAATGAAAAACTGTTTTTT.

The chain couples TRBV5-4 to TRBJ2-5, with 13 positions matching TRBD2. J was trimmed by 5 bases and V by 4 bases; bases with no gene match: 8. This CDR3 spans 16 amino acids. Germline V gene data show CDR1 as SGHNT and CDR2 as YYREEE (reference sequence). CDR3 sequence reads: CASSRGLAGATETQYF. As DNA, the CDR3 is TGTGCCAGCAGCCGTGGACTAGCGGGAGCAACTGAGACCCAGTACTTC.

V is TRBV7-9 and J is TRBJ1-2; perhaps TRBD1 as D (6 bases). V dropped 1 base and J dropped 6 bases, with 9 bases sitting between them. The CDR3 loop spans 13 amino acids. Germline values: CDR1 SEHNR, CDR2 FQNEAQ (reference sequence). For the CDR3, the DNA is TGTGCCAGCAGCTTAGGGCAGGGGAATGGCTACACCTTC. Its translation is CASSLGQGNGYTF.

V is TRBV19 and J is TRBJ2-5, with unresolved D. The germline V gene has CDR1 LNHDA and CDR2 SQIVND (reference sequence). Trimming stripped 6 bases from V and 1 base from J, with 6 bases between. The length of the CDR3 is 12 residues. This CDR3 is CASSTAQETQYF. The CDR3 DNA reads as TGTGCCAGTAGCACAGCCCAAGAGACCCAGTACTTC.

Concerning this clone: Within the sample, other DNA sequences also encode this same CDR3. The rearrangement joins TRBV7-2 to TRBJ1-2, with a possible D match to TRBD1 (5 bases). Trimming stripped 5 bases from V and 0 bases from J, with 19 bases between. The CDR3 has 17 residues. The germline V gene encodes CDR1 SGHTA and CDR2 FQGNSA. The CDR3, as DNA: TGTGCCAGCAGCCTTCGGGGACCCACACTCTCTAACTATGGCTACACCTTC. Translating gives CASSLRGPTLSNYGYTF.